The present T cell receptor beta chain was sequenced within a study of cytomegalovirus exposure and HLA in healthy donors (dated by TCRdb to the late 2010s). With regard to the full study: An earlier analysis of 587 of the donors reported 276 Gb of sequence data and around 100 million unique TCR beta sequences obtained from around 180 million T cells. HLA typing included class I and class II loci at four-digit resolution. A later genetic analysis took genome-wide SNP genotypes for about 65% of the roughly 670 donors and used that subset as a discovery cohort. Every discovery cohort repertoire had been produced on one sequencing platform. Among approximately 370 genotyped donors of the cohort, an average of roughly 230,000 unique TCR beta nucleotide sequences was sequenced per donor, of which roughly 18% were non-productive. A few DR-DQ haplotypes were handled as single units for association and clustering because linkage in the cohort was strong. Typing coverage differed by locus: A, B, C, DRB1 and DQB1 were typed in about 629-630 donors, DQA1 in about 510, DPA1 in 600 to 610, and DPB1 in roughly 450. Using immunosequencing, the study profiled T cell repertoires from 500 to 800 subjects and related those repertoires to cytomegalovirus serostatus. The study was designed to test whether signatures of past pathogen exposure could be identified by cataloging public T cell receptors. An early release covering roughly 640 HLA-typed donors comprised about 300 gigabases of sequencing data and approximately 85 million unique TCR sequences. Donor age, sex, ethnicity and CMV serostatus were collected together with the repertoire data. Among the roughly 400 genotyped donors, approximately 82% belonged to the genetic ancestry cluster associated with self-reported Caucasian donors. In an earlier analysis of 587 of the donors, high-throughput TCR beta sequencing was used to judge whether each TCR beta V gene segment behaved as functional or pseudogenic. Along with the approximately 700-subject first cohort, a separate validation cohort of around 110 different subjects was used. In a later analysis, previously published TCR beta repertoires from 666 donors were re-analyzed and high-resolution HLA genotyping was added so that TCR occurrence patterns could be studied. Rather than using new phenotypic data, the later analysis identified candidate immune exposures from TCR beta sequences and from how often those sequences occurred across donors. The study combined high-throughput TCR immunosequencing, statistical association of individual TCRs with disease status, and machine learning to predict cytomegalovirus infection status. Overall study results and their limits: A cluster of highly shared sequence variants was judged likely to be a technical artifact of the sequencing pipeline. According to a later analysis, parvovirus B19, influenza, CMV and Epstein-Barr virus appeared linked to several top co-occurrence clusters. Presence/absence analyses assumed roughly uniform sequencing depth across donors, an assumption that may not hold. A few of the identified cytomegalovirus-associated TCR beta chains were confirmed in vitro to be specific for cytomegalovirus antigens. Broadly in line with IMGT annotations, most TCR beta V segments showed up in productive rearrangements about 90% or about 30% of the time in an earlier analysis of under 700 of the donors. A total of 150 to 200 TCR beta chains were listed by the study as associated with cytomegalovirus. In a later genetic analysis, a missense DCLRE1C variant was associated with V-gene and J-gene trimming of TCR beta chains, and the association was replicated in an independent cohort. Some IMGT-functional V segments, including TRBV6-2 and TRBV6-3, could not be distinguished by the 87-base-pair reads and were therefore excluded. In a later analysis, HLA-associated TCR beta chains were found to be more clonally expanded and to have lower generation probabilities than equally common non-associated chains. Most TCR sequences were seen in very few donors, while some public TCRs were found in many individuals. The only immune exposure information available for the cohort was CMV serostatus. Because counts were too low, roughly 18 rarely observed V segments, including chromosome 9 orphons, were left out of the earlier analysis of 587 of the donors. In both the original and validation cohorts, the classifier was reported to diagnose cytomegalovirus status with high specificity and sensitivity. In a later analysis, the rate of TCR association differed among HLA loci, with DRB1 alleles having the most associated TCRs and HLA-C alleles having the fewest. In a later analysis, 16,951 TCR beta sequences were associated with specific HLA alleles at a false discovery rate of 0.05. This cohort had only TCR beta chains sequenced, and the lack of alpha or paired-chain data limited which features could be detected. When HLA alleles, especially DR and DQ, strongly co-occurred, attributing TCR associations to individual alleles was difficult. A later analysis found that most CMV-associated TCR beta chains appeared HLA-restricted, with HLA associations seemingly driven largely by CMV exposure. A later genetic analysis reported fewer N-insertions in productive TCRs among donors in an Asian-associated ancestry cluster than the 666-donor mean. The authors suggested that the approach could potentially be generalized to other disease states and immunological phenotypes. Correlated functional status among segregating V segments might reflect linkage disequilibrium, but an unknown experimental factor could not be ruled out. Because some donors lacked HLA typing at each locus, the association tests relied only on the typed subset. A further reported finding was that TCR beta sequences accurately predicted the HLA-A and HLA-B alleles for most subjects in the first cohort.

The cohort was made up of roughly 670 healthy bone marrow donors. At the time of sampling, every cohort member was nominally healthy, though immune exposures that went unrecorded were likely present. The donor was CMV seronegative and was included in the group of about 350 seronegative cohort members. A peripheral blood sample was collected from each donor, and TCR beta sequencing was performed on peripheral blood mononuclear cells. Genomic DNA extraction from the blood cell samples was performed with the Qiagen DNeasy Blood Extraction Kit. Concerning this clone: Its antigen is currently not known. No base quality information exists; no much larger clone differs at one position.

CDR1 and CDR2 were assigned from the germline V gene as SGHTA and FQGNSA. Germline trimming amounts to 1 base on V and 12 bases on J, with 17 as the count of junction bases outside the gene matches. Counted from cysteine to phenylalanine, this CDR3 has 18 amino acids. The DNA shown is the 54-base CDR3, in frame from base 1. Libraries were built with the immunoSEQ multiplex PCR assay. For the multiplex PCR, a mixture combining 60 forward primers for TCR Vbeta segments and 13 reverse primers for TCR Jbeta segments was used. A multiplex PCR assay on genomic DNA amplified the CDR3 region of rearranged TCR beta genes. Amplified TCR beta libraries were sequenced as 87-base-pair reads on the Illumina HiSeq System. Turning to the authors' computational methods: A later analysis counted about 80 million unique TCR beta chains across the 650 to 700 repertoires, and some 11 million of these chains were shared by at least two donors. Raw reads were error-corrected and collapsed into unique sequences by a nearest-neighbor algorithm in which closely related sequences were merged to remove PCR and sequencing errors. CDR3 sequences were aligned to IMGT reference sequences to assign V, D and J gene segments. Each retained sequence needed at least a six-nucleotide match to both a V gene segment and a J gene segment. Rearrangements were classified as productive when the CDR3 lacked stop codons and remained in frame with V and J, and all other rearrangements were classified as non-productive. CDR3 was defined according to IMGT convention as the region running from the second conserved V-encoded cysteine to the conserved J-encoded phenylalanine. The earlier analysis of 587 of the donors excluded any sequence lacking an unambiguous match to a single V gene segment. In an earlier analysis of approximately 500 of the donors, a V segment was called functional when productive rearrangements were above 56.7%, and segregating when the standard deviation between donors exceeded 5%. A statistical classification framework was built for diagnosing cytomegalovirus status from the catalog of TCR beta chain sequences. V and J gene assignment, in a later analysis, came from comparing TCR nucleotide sequences with IMGT/GENE-DB human TR gene sequences. The TCRdist pipeline was used in a later analysis to assign CDR3 sequences and most-parsimonious VDJ recombination scenarios. In a later analysis, each TCR beta chain was defined by its CDR3 amino acid sequence together with its V-gene family, and reads without a unique V-gene family were excluded. To address suspected cross-contamination and a sequencing artifact, a later analysis removed roughly 640 highly shared, low-generation-probability nucleotide sequences. In a later analysis, a clonal expansion index was calculated for each public chain from normalized within-repertoire ranks of inferred template counts. A later analysis computed generation probabilities with a VDJ recombination model fitted to out-of-frame rearrangements, and checked the results against IGoR. In a later analysis, hypergeometric tests were used to score TCR-TCR, TCR-HLA and TCR-CMV co-occurrence, with a repertoire-size bias correction applied to TCR pairs. In a later analysis, false discovery rates were estimated by permuting HLA or CMV assignments 20 times. In a later analysis, co-occurring TCRs were grouped using DBSCAN, with TCRdist sequence similarity added in when clustering inside HLA-allele-positive subsets. Repertoires with fewer than 30,000 or more than 120,000 public chains were left out of co-occurrence clustering, as were about 5 repertoires with anomalous nucleotide sharing. TCRdb took over this immuneACCESS table, retaining in-frame rearrangements with V and J assigned. Such tables are incomplete; in checked studies, under half of the missing clones stem from an unresolved V gene, and the remainder is unexplained. V, J and clone size derive from that table, while D and trimming were established from the DNA sequence. The sample data list under 200,000 clones, and 79% of these were observed just once. Of the sample, approximately 2.2% falls within the top ten clones.

The source is a woman aged 50 to 65 in good health and CMV-seronegative. Source material: PBMCs. The rearranged chain carries TRBV7-2 and TRBJ2-1; 11 bases in the junction line up with TRBD2. The bases are TGTGCCAGCAGCTTAGAGGCTGGTGTGACTAGCGGGAAGACGGGGCAGTTCTTC. Translation gives CASSLEAGVTSGKTGQFF.